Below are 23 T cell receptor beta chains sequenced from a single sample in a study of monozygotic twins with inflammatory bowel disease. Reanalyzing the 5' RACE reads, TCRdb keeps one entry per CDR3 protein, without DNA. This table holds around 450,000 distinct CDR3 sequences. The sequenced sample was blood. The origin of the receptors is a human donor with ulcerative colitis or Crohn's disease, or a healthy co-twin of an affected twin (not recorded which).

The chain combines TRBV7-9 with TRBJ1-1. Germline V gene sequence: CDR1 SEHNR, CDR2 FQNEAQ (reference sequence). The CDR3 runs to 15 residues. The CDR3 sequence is CASSQTGTMNTEAFF.

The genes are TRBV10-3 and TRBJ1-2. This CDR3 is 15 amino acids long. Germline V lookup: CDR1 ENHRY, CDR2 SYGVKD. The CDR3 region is CAISDRIVAGTGYTF.

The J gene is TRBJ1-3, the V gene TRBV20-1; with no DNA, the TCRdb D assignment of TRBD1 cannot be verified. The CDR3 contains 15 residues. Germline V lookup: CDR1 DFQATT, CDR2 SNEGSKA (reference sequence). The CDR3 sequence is CSAPNRANSGNTIYF.

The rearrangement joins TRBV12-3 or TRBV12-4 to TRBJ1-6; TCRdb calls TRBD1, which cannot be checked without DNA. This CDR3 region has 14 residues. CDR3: CASNRGGPNSPLHF.

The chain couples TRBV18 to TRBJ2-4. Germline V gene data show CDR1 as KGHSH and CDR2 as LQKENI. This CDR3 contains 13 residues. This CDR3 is CASSLTAENIQYF.

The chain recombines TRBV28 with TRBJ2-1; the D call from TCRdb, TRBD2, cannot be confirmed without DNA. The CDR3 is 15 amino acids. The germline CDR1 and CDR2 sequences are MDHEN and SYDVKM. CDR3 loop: CASSLRASGRNEQFF.

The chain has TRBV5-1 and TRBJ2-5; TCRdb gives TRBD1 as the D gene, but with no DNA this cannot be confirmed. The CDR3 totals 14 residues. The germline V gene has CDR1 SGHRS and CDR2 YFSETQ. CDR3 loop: CASSPRDRRETQYF.

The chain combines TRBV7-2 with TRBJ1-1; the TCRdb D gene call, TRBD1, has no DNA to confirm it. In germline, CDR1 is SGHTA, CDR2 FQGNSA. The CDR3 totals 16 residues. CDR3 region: CASSLGSPGLNTEAFF.

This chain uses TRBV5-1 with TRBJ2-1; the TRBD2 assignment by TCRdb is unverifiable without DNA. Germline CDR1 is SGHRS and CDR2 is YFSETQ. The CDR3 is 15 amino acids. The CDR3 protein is CASSSYTSGSNEQFF.

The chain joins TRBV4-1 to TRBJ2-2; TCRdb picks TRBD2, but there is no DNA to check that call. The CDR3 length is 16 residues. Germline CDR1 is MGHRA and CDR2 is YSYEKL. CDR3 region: CASSQVPGLYTGELFF.

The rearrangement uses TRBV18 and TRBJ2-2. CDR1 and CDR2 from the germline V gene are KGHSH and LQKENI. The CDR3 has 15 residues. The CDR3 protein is CASSPLLGKTGELFF.

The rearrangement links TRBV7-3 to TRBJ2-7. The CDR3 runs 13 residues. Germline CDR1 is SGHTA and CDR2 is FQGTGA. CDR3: CASSAAGGHEQYF.

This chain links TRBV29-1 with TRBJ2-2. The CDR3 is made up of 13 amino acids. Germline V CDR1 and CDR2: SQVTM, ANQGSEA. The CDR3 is CSVEVGNTGELFF.

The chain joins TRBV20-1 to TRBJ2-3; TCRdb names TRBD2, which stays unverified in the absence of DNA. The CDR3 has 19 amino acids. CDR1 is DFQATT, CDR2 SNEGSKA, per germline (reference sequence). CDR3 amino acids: CSARDPLQLAGGVTDTQYF.

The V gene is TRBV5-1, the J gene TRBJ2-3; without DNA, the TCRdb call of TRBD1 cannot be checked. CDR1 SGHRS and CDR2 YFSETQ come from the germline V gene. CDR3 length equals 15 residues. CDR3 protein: CASSLAGGPSDTQYF.

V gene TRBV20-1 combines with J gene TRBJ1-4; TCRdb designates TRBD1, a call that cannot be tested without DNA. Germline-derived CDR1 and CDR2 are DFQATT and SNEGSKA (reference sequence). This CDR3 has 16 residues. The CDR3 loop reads CSAGQGVTSTNEKLFF.

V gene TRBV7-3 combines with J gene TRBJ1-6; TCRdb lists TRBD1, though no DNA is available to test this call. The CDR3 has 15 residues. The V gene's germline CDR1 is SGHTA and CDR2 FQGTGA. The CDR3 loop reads CASASQYRDWSPLHF.

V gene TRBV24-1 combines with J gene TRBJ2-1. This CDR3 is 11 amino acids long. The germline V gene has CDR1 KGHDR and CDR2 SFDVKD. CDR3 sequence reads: CATAFWDEQFF.

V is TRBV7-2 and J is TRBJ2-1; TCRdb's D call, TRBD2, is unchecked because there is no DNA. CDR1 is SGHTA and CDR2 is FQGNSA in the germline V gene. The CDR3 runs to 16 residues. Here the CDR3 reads CASSLAGAGQRNEQFF.

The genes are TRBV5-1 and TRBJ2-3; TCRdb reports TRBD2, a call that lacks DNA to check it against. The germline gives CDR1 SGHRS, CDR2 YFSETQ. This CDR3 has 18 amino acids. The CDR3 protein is CASSRWTSGGTSTDTQYF. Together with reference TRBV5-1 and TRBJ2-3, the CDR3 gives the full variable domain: KAGVTQTPRYLIKTRGQQVTLSCSPISGHRSVSWYQQTPGQGLQFLFEYFSETQRNKGNFPGRFSGRQFSNSRSEMNVSTLELGDSALYLCASSRWTSGGTSTDTQYFGPGTRLTVL.

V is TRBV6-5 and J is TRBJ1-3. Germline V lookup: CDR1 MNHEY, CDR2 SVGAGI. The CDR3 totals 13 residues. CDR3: CATLSRSGNTIYF.

CDR3 sequence: CASSETTGVAMNTEAFF. The V call is TRBV6-1, the J call TRBJ1-1; checking the TCRdb D call of TRBD1 is not possible without DNA. Germline assignment: CDR1 MNHNS and CDR2 SASEGT. The CDR3 length is 17 residues.

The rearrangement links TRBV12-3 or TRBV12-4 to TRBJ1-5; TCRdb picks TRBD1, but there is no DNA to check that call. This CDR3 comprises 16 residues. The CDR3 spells CASSSGQGVRNQPQHF.